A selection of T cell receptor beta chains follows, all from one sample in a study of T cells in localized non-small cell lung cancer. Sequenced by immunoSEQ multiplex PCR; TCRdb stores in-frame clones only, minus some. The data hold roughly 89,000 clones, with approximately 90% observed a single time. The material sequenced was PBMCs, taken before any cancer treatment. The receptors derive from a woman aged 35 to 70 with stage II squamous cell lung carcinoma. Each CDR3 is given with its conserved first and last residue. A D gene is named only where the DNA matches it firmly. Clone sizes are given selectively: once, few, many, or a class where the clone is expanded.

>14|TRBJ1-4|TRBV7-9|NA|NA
TGTGCCAGCAGCTCTCCCCCCTCTAATGAAAAACTGTTTTTT
CASSSPPSNEKLFF
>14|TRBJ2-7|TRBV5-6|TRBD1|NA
TGTGCCAGCTTAAGGACAGGGAGGACCTACGAGCAGTACTTC
CASLRTGRTYEQYF
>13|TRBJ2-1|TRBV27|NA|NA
TGTGCCAGCAGTGGGGAATATATGAATGAGCAGTTCTTC
CASSGEYMNEQFF
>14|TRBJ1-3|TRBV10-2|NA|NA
TGCGCCAGCAGTATAGAAGACTCTGGAAACACCATATATTTT
CASSIEDSGNTIYF
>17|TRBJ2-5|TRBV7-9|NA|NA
TGTGCCAGCAGCTTAAGGAGGGGACCGATGATCCAAGAGACCCAGTACTTC
CASSLRRGPMIQETQYF
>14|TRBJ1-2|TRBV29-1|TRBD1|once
TGCAGCGTTTGGGGACAGGGAGTAAACTATGGCTACACCTTC
CSVWGQGVNYGYTF
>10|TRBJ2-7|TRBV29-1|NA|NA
TGCAGCGTTGACTACGGTGGGCAGTACTTC
CSVDYGGQYF
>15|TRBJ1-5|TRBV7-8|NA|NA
TGTGCCAGCAGCGCTAGGGTTGGAGGCAATCAGCCCCAGCATTTT
CASSARVGGNQPQHF
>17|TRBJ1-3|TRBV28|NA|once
TGTGCCAGCAGCGACACTTCTGCTCCTAGCTCTGGAAACACCATATATTTT
CASSDTSAPSSGNTIYF
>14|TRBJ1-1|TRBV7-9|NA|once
TGTGCCAGCAGCTTGTTAACCCTGAACACTGAAGCTTTCTTT
CASSLLTLNTEAFF
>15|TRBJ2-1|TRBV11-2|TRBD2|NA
TGTGCCAGCAGCGAGCGGGGGGGCCGGGGCAATGAGCAGTTCTTC
CASSERGGRGNEQFF
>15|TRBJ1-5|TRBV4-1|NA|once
TGCGCCAGCAGCCCCACCCTCGGGGGAAATCAGCCCCAGCATTTT
CASSPTLGGNQPQHF
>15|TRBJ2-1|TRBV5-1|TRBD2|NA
TGCGCCAGCAGGCGGGAGGGCCAAAGCTACAATGAGCAGTTCTTC
CASRREGQSYNEQFF
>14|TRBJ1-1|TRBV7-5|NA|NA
TGTGCCAGCAGCTTAGGGGCAGCTAACACTGAAGCTTTCTTT
CASSLGAANTEAFF
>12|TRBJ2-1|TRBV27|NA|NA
TGTGCCAGCAGTCCCGGGGGCCTTGAGCAGTTCTTC
CASSPGGLEQFF
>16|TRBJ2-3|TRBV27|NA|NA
TGTGCCAGCAGTTTAAACCTAGCTAGACGCACAGATACGCAGTATTTT
CASSLNLARRTDTQYF
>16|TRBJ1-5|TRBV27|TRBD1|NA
TGTGCCAGCAGTTTAAACAGGGGAGTAAGCAATCAGCCCCAGCATTTT
CASSLNRGVSNQPQHF
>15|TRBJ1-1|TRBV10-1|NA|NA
TGCGCCAGCAGTGAGTCCTTTACAGGGAACCCTGAAGCTTTCTTT
CASSESFTGNPEAFF
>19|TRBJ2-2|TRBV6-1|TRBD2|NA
TGTGCCAGCAGTGCTCCCTTCGGGACTAGCGGGAGCGGCACCGGGGAGCTGTTTTTT
CASSAPFGTSGSGTGELFF
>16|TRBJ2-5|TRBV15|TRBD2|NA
TGTGCCACCAGTTCGGTAGCTAGCGGATATCAAGAGACCCAGTACTTC
CATSSVASGYQETQYF
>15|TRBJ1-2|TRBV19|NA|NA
TGTGCCAGTAGTATTAGTCGGGACGTCGTGCAGGGCTACACCTTC
CASSISRDVVQGYTF
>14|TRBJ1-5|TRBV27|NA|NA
TGTGCCAGCAGGGGGTCTGGGTACAATCAGCCCCAGCATTTT
CASRGSGYNQPQHF
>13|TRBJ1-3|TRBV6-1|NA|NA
TGTGCCAGCAACTCCGAGAGGGGAAACACCATATATTTT
CASNSERGNTIYF
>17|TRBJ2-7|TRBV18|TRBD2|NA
TGTGCCAGCTCACTCGGACTAGCGGGGGGGGCGGCTTACGAGCAGTACTTC
CASSLGLAGGAAYEQYF
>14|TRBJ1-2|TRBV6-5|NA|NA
TGTGCCAGCAGTTTGGGCAGGCAGTCGGATGGCTACACCTTC
CASSLGRQSDGYTF
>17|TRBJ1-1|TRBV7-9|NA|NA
TGTGCCAGCACTCCGATCGGCCGGGGGCTGTTGAACACTGAAGCTTTCTTT
CASTPIGRGLLNTEAFF
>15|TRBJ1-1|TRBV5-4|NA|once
TGTGCCAGCAGCTTGGGTCGCAGTGAGTTCTCTGAAGCTTTCTTT
CASSLGRSEFSEAFF
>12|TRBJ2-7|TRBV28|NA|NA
TGTGCCAGCAGTTTTCTGATCGGGGAGCAGTACTTC
CASSFLIGEQYF
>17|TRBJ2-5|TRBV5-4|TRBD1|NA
TGTGCCAGCAGCCGAATGGACGGACAGGGCAGAGGAGGGACCCAGTACTTC
CASSRMDGQGRGGTQYF
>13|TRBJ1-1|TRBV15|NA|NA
TGTGCCACCAGCAGAGATGGGGGCACTGAAGCTTTCTTT
CATSRDGGTEAFF
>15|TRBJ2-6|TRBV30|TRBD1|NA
TGTGCCTGGAGTACAGGGGGCTCTGGGGCCAACGTCCTGACTTTC
CAWSTGGSGANVLTF
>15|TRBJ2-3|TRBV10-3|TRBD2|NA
TGTGCCATCATCGATACTAGCGGGCCCACAGATACGCAGTATTTT
CAIIDTSGPTDTQYF
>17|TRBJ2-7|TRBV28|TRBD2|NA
TGTGCCAGCAGTTTGCCTAGCGGGGGGGCGGATCATTACGAGCAGTACTTC
CASSLPSGGADHYEQYF
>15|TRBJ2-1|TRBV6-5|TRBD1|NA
TGTGCCAGCAGTTACGGGGACAGCTCGTCCAATGAGCAGTTCTTC
CASSYGDSSSNEQFF
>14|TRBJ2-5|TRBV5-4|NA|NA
TGTGCCAGCAGCCAGGAACAGGCCCGAGAGGCCCAGTACTTC
CASSQEQAREAQYF
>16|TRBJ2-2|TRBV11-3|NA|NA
TGTGCCAGCAGCGAGATAAGGGGAGCGGGCACCGGGGAGCTGTTTTTT
CASSEIRGAGTGELFF
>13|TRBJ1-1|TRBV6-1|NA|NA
TGTGCCAGCGCGCAGCCGGCGGGGACTGAAGCTTTCTTT
CASAQPAGTEAFF
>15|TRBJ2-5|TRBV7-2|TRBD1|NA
TGTGCCAGCAGCGAGGCGGGACAGGGGGTTGAGACCCAGTACTTC
CASSEAGQGVETQYF
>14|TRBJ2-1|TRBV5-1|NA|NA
TGCGCCAGCAGCTTAGGGCTTACCTACAATGAGCAGTTCTTC
CASSLGLTYNEQFF
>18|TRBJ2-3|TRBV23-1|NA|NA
TGCGCCAGCACCCCCCATGGGGCCAGGACAGTTAGGACAGATACGCAGTATTTT
CASTPHGARTVRTDTQYF
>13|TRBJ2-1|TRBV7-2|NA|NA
TGTGCCAGCAGCTCGCGGACTAACAATGAGCAGTTCTTC
CASSSRTNNEQFF
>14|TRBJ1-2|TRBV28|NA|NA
TGTGCCAGCACTCCTGGGACGGTGACCTATGGCTACACCTTC
CASTPGTVTYGYTF
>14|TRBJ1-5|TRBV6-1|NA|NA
TGTGCCAGCACGAGGGTACCTACTGTACAGCCCCAGCATTTT
CASTRVPTVQPQHF